Below are 30 T cell receptor beta chains sequenced from a single sample in a study of T-cell memory formation after mild COVID-19. Using its own MiXCR run on the 5' RACE reads, TCRdb lists one record per CDR3 protein. The data hold about 620,000 distinct CDR3 sequences, with over 15% observed a single time. Sequenced: PBMCs or a T cell subset sorted from them (not recorded which). The receptors come from an adult woman who had mild COVID-19 (a few samples of this study predate the infection). Cell type and time point are not known.

This clonotype was counted between two and nine times. The chain couples TRBV4-1 to TRBJ2-5; 7 bases match TRBD1. Germline CDR1 and CDR2: MGHRA and YSYEKL. Unmatched junction bases numbered 6, after V lost 0 bases and J lost 2 bases. This CDR3 is built from 16 residues. The CDR3 DNA reads as TGCGCCAGCAGCCAAGATGGCGCAGGGGGTCAAGAGACCCAGTACTTC. Residues: CASSQDGAGGQETQYF.

This clonotype has only a few counts. The chain carries TRBV6-2 or TRBV6-3 and TRBJ2-7; D uncertain. There are 15 residues in the CDR3. CDR1 MNHEY and CDR2 SVGEGT come from the germline V gene. V was cut by 4 bases and J by 3 bases, with 16 bases left in between. The CDR3 DNA reads as TGTGCCAGCAGTTTACCTAGGGCGTGGATCTACGAGCAGTACTTC. Encoded protein: CASSLPRAWIYEQYF.

There are a few counts of this clonotype. V gene TRBV20-1 combines with J gene TRBJ2-2, with a possible D match to TRBD1 (6 bases). Trimming left V 0 bases short and J 0 bases short, with 11 bases between. Germline V lookup: CDR1 DFQATT, CDR2 SNEGSKA (reference sequence). CDR3 length: 16 residues. CDR3 nucleotides: TGCAGTGCTAGAGATGTCGGGACATCGAACACCGGGGAGCTGTTTTTT. Translation gives CSARDVGTSNTGELFF.

This clonotype was seen a single time. V gene TRBV6-4 combines with J gene TRBJ2-1; possibly TRBD1 for D (6 bases). Germline values: CDR1 MRHNA, CDR2 SNTAGT. With 10 bases removed from V and 10 bases from J, the gap between germline ends came to 11 bases. The CDR3 consists of 10 residues. The CDR3 reads CAIRGHEQFF. The CDR3 coding sequence is TGTGCCATCAGGGGCCACGAGCAGTTCTTC.

This clonotype was counted a few times. The CDR3 here is CASSDGGDEQYF. The CDR3 DNA is TGTGCCAGCAGTGATGGAGGGGACGAGCAGTACTTC. This chain connects TRBV6-5 to TRBJ2-7, with D perhaps matching TRBD2 (6 bases). Germline V gene sequence: CDR1 MNHEY, CDR2 SVGAGI. The CDR3 loop spans 12 amino acids. The V end was cut by 5 bases, the J end by 5 bases, with 10 bases between.

This clonotype appeared a few times. The gene calls are TRBV20-1 and TRBJ2-3; D not certain. V lost 5 bases to trimming and J lost 0 bases, with 21 bases between them. The CDR3 totals 17 residues. Per germline, CDR1 DFQATT and CDR2 SNEGSKA (reference sequence). CDR3 sequence (DNA): TGCAGTGCTTCTACTGTTCCGGCATTGCCCAGCACAGATACGCAGTATTTT. Its protein is CSASTVPALPSTDTQYF.

The gene calls are TRBV11-2 and TRBJ1-4, with D unresolved. The CDR3 totals 15 residues. V lost 5 bases, J lost 4 bases, and 14 bases lay in between. From germline, CDR1 is SGHAT and CDR2 FQNNGV. The CDR3, as DNA: TGTGCCAGCAGCACTTGGGCACACCGTAATGAAAAACTGTTTTTT. It is translated as CASSTWAHRNEKLFF.

V and J are TRBV6-2 or TRBV6-3 and TRBJ2-3, with 10 bases matching TRBD2. The J segment lost 10 bases and the V segment lost 2 bases, leaving 21 bases of the junction unmatched. In germline, CDR1 is MNHEY, CDR2 SVGEGT. CDR3 size: 19 residues. CDR3 amino acids: CASSYPRTIAGGPEAAQYF. The CDR3 nucleotides read TGTGCCAGCAGTTACCCTCGGACAATAGCGGGGGGCCCGGAGGCCGCGCAGTATTTT.

This clonotype turned up a few times. The chain uses TRBV10-3 and TRBJ1-4, with 7 bases identical to TRBD1. V shed 3 bases and J 6 bases; nucleotides not matched to a gene: 4. Germline V gene lookup returns CDR1 ENHRY and CDR2 SYGVKD. This CDR3 has 14 residues. CDR3 protein: CAISEQGQDEKLFF. In DNA form, the CDR3 reads TGTGCCATCAGTGAACAGGGGCAAGATGAAAAACTGTTTTTT.

This clonotype came up once. V and J are TRBV21-1 and TRBJ2-7; the table's D gene call, TRBD1, was not cross checked with the DNA. TRBV21-1 is given as a pseudogene. This CDR3 has 12 amino acids. Here the CDR3 DNA reads TGTGCCAGCAGCAGACCAGGGGTAGAGCAGTACGTC. Its translation: CASSRPGVEQYV.

In its sample, this clonotype was seen many times. This sequence joins TRBV15 and TRBJ2-5; D not certain. The germline V gene has CDR1 LNHNV and CDR2 YYDKDF (reference sequence). V was trimmed by 0 bases and J by 0 bases, leaving 8 bases between them. This CDR3 has 15 residues. The CDR3 region has the DNA TGTGCCACCAGCAGAGATCGGCAGAACCAAGAGACCCAGTACTTC. It codes for CATSRDRQNQETQYF.

This clonotype showed up just a few times. The J gene is TRBJ1-4, the V gene TRBV2; D might be TRBD1 (5 bases). V was shortened by 3 bases and J by 3 bases, with 11 bases between the two germline ends. This CDR3 is built from 15 residues. Germline V gene lookup returns CDR1 SNHLY and CDR2 FYNNEI. The CDR3 sequence is CASSDRVASNEKLFF. The CDR3 region has the DNA TGTGCCAGCAGTGACAGGGTCGCGTCTAATGAAAAACTGTTTTTT.

The chain uses TRBV25-1 and TRBJ2-7, with 7 bases that match TRBD1. The CDR3 sequence is 15 residues long. The V gene's germline CDR1 is MGHDK and CDR2 SYGVNS. V was pared by 6 bases and J by 3 bases, with 11 bases of the junction left unmatched. CDR3 bases: TGTGCCAGCAGCTTGAGCCGGGACAGAGGCTACGAGCAGTACTTC. Its protein is CASSLSRDRGYEQYF.

The sample holds a few counts of this clonotype. The J gene is TRBJ1-1, the V gene TRBV5-4, with 9 bases fitting TRBD1. Germline assignment: CDR1 SGHNT and CDR2 YYREEE (reference sequence). The CDR3 runs 13 residues. Unmatched junction bases numbered 0, after V lost 5 bases and J lost 1 base. The CDR3 bases are TGTGCCAGCAGGACAGGGGGGAACACTGAAGCTTTCTTT. It yields the protein CASRTGGNTEAFF.

The chain is built from TRBV6-5 and TRBJ2-3; D unclear. The ends were cut back, 7 bases at V and 8 bases at J, with 13 bases in the middle. This CDR3 is 12 amino acids long. The germline V gene encodes CDR1 MNHEY and CDR2 SVGAGI. CDR3 DNA sequence: TGTGCCAGCAATCAGGAGCGTGGTACGCAGTATTTT. Translating it yields CASNQERGTQYF.

Many counts were recorded for this clonotype. This chain uses TRBV9 with TRBJ1-6; tentatively, D is TRBD1 (6 bases). CDR1 and CDR2 (germline): SGDLS, YYNGEE. CDR3 size: 17 residues. Trimming removed 4 bases at V and 5 bases at J, with 19 bases between. CDR3 sequence reads: CASSPRSGQWNNSPLHF. The CDR3 DNA follows: TGTGCCAGCAGCCCACGTTCGGGACAATGGAATAATTCACCCCTCCACTTT.

In this sample, this clonotype turned up many times. One end of the junction fails to match germline, which may point to a read error. The CDR3 DNA sequence: TGCGCCAGCAGTCGCGGCGGTAATGAGCAGTTCTTC. It encodes CASSRGGNEQFF. This sequence joins TRBV12-3 or TRBV12-4 and TRBJ2-1; no reliable D call. The length of the CDR3 is 12 residues.

The chain uses TRBV5-1 and TRBJ1-1; the match to TRBD1 covers 8 bases. This CDR3 has 14 amino acids. The germline V gene has CDR1 SGHRS and CDR2 YFSETQ. The V gene end was trimmed by 3 bases and the J gene end by 3 bases; junction bases not matched to a gene: 4. This chain's CDR3 is CASSSDREYTEAFF. The CDR3 bases are TGCGCCAGCAGCTCGGACAGGGAGTACACTGAAGCTTTCTTT.

The CDR3 DNA sequence: TGTGCCAGCAGTTATCGACAGGGGGAAGCTTTCTTT. It codes for CASSYRQGEAFF. This sequence joins TRBV6-5 and TRBJ1-1, with 8 bases that match TRBD1. The germline CDR1 and CDR2 sequences are MNHEY and SVGAGI. This CDR3 spans 12 amino acids. Trimming at V came to 3 bases and at J to 8 bases, leaving 2 bases not matched to a gene.

The gene calls are TRBV7-8 and TRBJ2-2; 8 bases match TRBD1. The CDR3 has 18 residues. Germline V gene sequence: CDR1 SGHVS, CDR2 FQNEAQ. With V trimmed by 1 base and J by 5 bases, 12 bases remained unmatched. The CDR3 loop reads CASSLGTGKTQRTGELFF. In DNA form, the CDR3 reads TGTGCCAGCAGCTTAGGGACAGGGAAGACTCAAAGGACCGGGGAGCTGTTTTTT.

The chain is built from TRBV11-2 and TRBJ2-2, with D maybe TRBD1 (6 bases). The CDR3 runs 15 residues. Germline V gene data show CDR1 as SGHAT and CDR2 as FQNNGV. V lost 6 bases, J lost 4 bases, and 15 bases lay in between. The CDR3 region has the DNA TGTGCCAGCAGGACCAGGGGCGAAGGCACCGGGGAGCTGTTTTTT. This gives the protein CASRTRGEGTGELFF.

In this sample, this clonotype turned up a few times. This chain links TRBV15 with TRBJ2-3; 10 bases are shared with TRBD1. The V segment lost 4 bases and the J segment 8 bases; nucleotides outside the gene matches: 9. This CDR3 is built from 15 residues. Per the germline V gene, CDR1 is LNHNV and CDR2 is YYDKDF (reference sequence). DNA of the CDR3: TGTGCCACCAGCATTGACAGGGGGCCTGCAGGTACGCAGTATTTT. Translated, it gives CATSIDRGPAGTQYF.

This clonotype was observed a few times. The rearrangement links TRBV13 to TRBJ2-7; TRBD2 matches 11 bases. Trimming cost V 6 bases and J 0 bases; bases outside gene matches: 4. The germline CDR1 and CDR2 sequences are PRHDT and FYEKMQ (reference sequence). The length of the CDR3 is 15 residues. In nucleotides, the CDR3 is TGTGCCAGCAGACCAGGGACTAGCGGCTCCTACGAGCAGTACTTC. Protein product: CASRPGTSGSYEQYF.

The chain has TRBV12-3 or TRBV12-4 and TRBJ2-5, with D possibly being TRBD1 or TRBD2 (6 bases each). V dropped 1 base and J dropped 5 bases, with 14 bases sitting between them. This CDR3 is 15 amino acids long. The CDR3, as DNA: TGTGCCAGCAGTTTAGGCTCGGGGGCCACGGAGACCCAGTACTTC. Protein: CASSLGSGATETQYF.

This clonotype turned up a few times. The chain employs TRBV7-2 and TRBJ2-3; 9 bases match TRBD2. Losses at the gene ends were 1 base for V and 4 bases for J; bases not matched to a gene: 9. Germline CDR1 and CDR2: SGHTA and FQGNSA. The CDR3 has 17 amino acids. CDR3 sequence reads: CASSLEYSGRGPDTQYF. The CDR3 DNA sequence: TGTGCCAGCAGCTTAGAATATAGCGGGAGAGGGCCAGATACGCAGTATTTT.

The V gene is TRBV4-3, the J gene TRBJ2-5; TRBD1 aligns across 7 bases. The junction had 8 bases not matched to a gene; V was cut back by 4 bases and J by 6 bases. Germline-derived CDR1 and CDR2 are LGHNA and YSLEER. CDR3 length equals 14 residues. In DNA, the CDR3 is TGCGCCAGCAGCCCCCGACAGGGAGTAAAGACCCAGTACTTC. It codes for CASSPRQGVKTQYF.

The CDR3 loop is CASSPNYGYTF. CDR3 DNA sequence: TGTGCCAGCTCACCAAACTATGGCTACACCTTC. The V call is TRBV18, the J call TRBJ1-2; D ambiguous. V lost 2 bases and J lost 2, with 0 bases in between. The CDR3 loop spans 11 amino acids. Germline V gives CDR1 KGHSH, CDR2 LQKENI.

This clonotype was found many times. The chain combines TRBV7-3 with TRBJ2-1; TRBD2 might be the D (5 bases). The CDR3 length is 14 residues. CDR1 SGHTA and CDR2 FQGTGA come from the germline V gene. V lost 4 bases, J lost 0 bases, and 7 bases lay in between. The CDR3 region is CASSSGVSYNEQFF. In DNA form, the CDR3 reads TGTGCCAGCAGCTCCGGGGTCTCCTACAATGAGCAGTTCTTC.

The chain links TRBV7-8 to TRBJ2-7, with D possibly TRBD1 on 5 matching bases. This CDR3 has 14 amino acids. Germline V CDR1 and CDR2: SGHVS, FQNEAQ. Trimming took off 2 bases at V and 3 bases at J, with 11 bases between the two ends. The CDR3 DNA sequence: TGTGCCAGCAGCTTACAGTGGGGCGGCTACGAGCAGTACTTC. Translation: CASSLQWGGYEQYF.

This clonotype occurred a few times. CDR3 in amino acids: CSARHNTGELFF. The CDR3 DNA is TGCAGTGCTAGACATAACACCGGGGAGCTGTTTTTT. V is TRBV20-1 and J is TRBJ2-2, with no clear D. Trimming left V 2 bases short and J 2 bases short, with 3 bases between. This CDR3 has 12 residues. Germline V gene data show CDR1 as DFQATT and CDR2 as SNEGSKA (reference sequence).